Listed below are T cell receptor beta chains from one sample, sequenced in a study of T cell repertoires in aging, cancer and after chemotherapy. TCRdb used MiXCR to reprocess the multiplex PCR reads, holding one entry per CDR3 protein. The profile covers about 3,000 distinct CDR3 sequences, with approximately 30% appearing a single time and more than 9% taken by the ten largest. The sequenced material came from blood. These receptors originate from a human donor in good health. CDR3s include the opening cysteine and the closing phenylalanine or tryptophan. A D gene is named only where the DNA matches it firmly. Some rows have no size entry. The others give once, few or many, or a class for an expanded clone.

>TRBD1|TRBJ2-7|TRBV11-3|medium-sized
CASSLYGQGAYEQYF
TGTGCCAGCAGCTTATACGGTCAGGGGGCCTACGAGCAGTACTTC
>.|TRBJ1-1|TRBV7-9|few
CASSTILNTEAFF
TGTGCCAGCAGCACGATCCTGAACACTGAAGCTTTCTTT
>TRBD2|TRBJ2-5|TRBV14|.
CASSLRRTSGQETQYF
TGTGCCAGCAGCCTTCGAAGGACTAGCGGACAAGAGACCCAGTACTTC
>.|TRBJ1-1|TRBV18|few
CASSRDMNTEAFF
TGTGCCAGCTCACGGGACATGAACACTGAAGCTTTCTTT
>.|TRBJ1-2|TRBV5-4|.
CASSLAVRGEGYTF
TGTGCCAGCAGCCTAGCGGTCAGGGGAGAGGGCTACACCTTC
>.|TRBJ2-1|TRBV20-1|.
CSARDWSAHYNEQFF
TGCAGTGCTAGAGATTGGAGCGCACACTACAATGAGCAGTTCTTC
>.|TRBJ2-2|TRBV27|medium-sized
CASSPPRTWRTGELFF
TGTGCCAGCAGTCCCCCCCGGACTTGGAGGACCGGGGAGCTGTTTTTT
>.|TRBJ2-1|TRBV5-1|.
CASSLDLGSSYNEQFF
TGCGCCAGCAGCTTGGATCTGGGGTCCTCCTACAATGAGCAGTTCTTC
>.|TRBJ2-2|TRBV12-3/TRBV12-4|medium-sized
CASSLGGYDTGELFF
TGTGCCAGCAGTTTAGGGGGGTACGACACCGGGGAGCTGTTTTTT
>.|TRBJ1-2|TRBV6-2/TRBV6-3|medium-sized
CASSTWRYGYTF
TGTGCCAGCAGTACTTGGCGCTATGGCTACACCTTC
>.|TRBJ2-2|TRBV29-1|large
CSVEDRGSNTGELFF
TGCAGCGTTGAAGATCGCGGGTCGAACACCGGGGAGCTGTTTTTT
>TRBD2|TRBJ2-7|TRBV20-1|few
CSAIQSGLAAYEQYF
TGCAGTGCTATTCAATCGGGACTAGCGGCCTACGAGCAGTACTTC
>TRBD1|TRBJ2-7|TRBV6-5|medium-sized
CASRETGGDEQYF
TGTGCCAGCAGAGAGACAGGGGGGGACGAGCAGTACTTC
>.|TRBJ1-6|TRBV30|medium-sized
CAWRSTGYNSPLHF
TGTGCCTGGAGATCGACAGGCTATAATTCACCCCTCCACTTT
>.|TRBJ1-5|TRBV20-1|few
CSARPQLDNQPQHF
TGCAGTGCTAGACCCCAGCTGGACAATCAGCCCCAGCATTTT
>TRBD2|TRBJ2-6|TRBV19|medium-sized
CASSAGGGTLRAGANVLTF
TGTGCCAGTAGTGCCGGGGGAGGGACCTTACGGGCTGGGGCCAACGTCCTGACTTTC
>.|TRBJ1-5|TRBV6-5|.
CASSYDQGITQPQHF
TGTGCCAGCAGTTACGATCAGGGAATAACTCAGCCCCAGCATTTT
>.|TRBJ2-7|TRBV20-1|.
CSARGEERAPYEQYF
TGCAGTGCTAGAGGAGAGGAGAGGGCCCCTTACGAGCAGTACTTC
>.|TRBJ1-5|TRBV30|medium-sized
CAWSEDSRRQPQHF
TGTGCCTGGAGTGAGGACAGTAGGAGACAGCCCCAGCATTTT
>.|TRBJ2-7|TRBV27|medium-sized
CASSLSISYEQYF
TGTGCCAGCAGTTTGTCTATCTCCTACGAGCAGTACTTC
>TRBD1|TRBJ2-1|TRBV7-9|few
CASSHDRGYEQFF
TGTGCCAGCAGCCATGACAGGGGTTATGAGCAGTTCTTC
>.|TRBJ2-3|TRBV14|once
CASSQSPGTLWGDAQYF
TGTGCCAGCAGCCAATCTCCCGGGACCCTTTGGGGGGATGCGCAGTATTTT
>.|TRBJ1-5|TRBV18|medium-sized
CASSPSGTSYQPQHF
TGTGCCAGCTCACCGTCCGGGACTTCCTATCAGCCCCAGCATTTT
>.|TRBJ1-2|TRBV24-1|few
CATSSMNYGYTF
TGTGCCACCAGCTCCATGAACTATGGCTACACCTTC
>TRBD1|TRBJ1-2|TRBV19|medium-sized
CASSIRPGQGAGYTF
TGTGCCAGTAGTATCCGACCGGGACAGGGGGCTGGCTACACCTTC
>.|TRBJ2-6|TRBV6-5|medium-sized
CASSPRTGSSGANVLTF
TGTGCCAGCAGCCCTCGGACCGGGAGCTCTGGGGCCAACGTCCTGACTTTC
>.|TRBJ2-2|TRBV6-5|medium-sized
CASSYSNTGELFF
TGTGCCAGCAGTTACTCGAACACCGGGGAGCTGTTTTTT
>.|TRBJ1-1|TRBV11-3|medium-sized
CASSPRYTEAFF
TGTGCCAGCAGCCCGCGTTACACTGAAGCTTTCTTT
>TRBD1|TRBJ2-7|TRBV6-5|few
CASRPGQGYEQYF
TGTGCCAGCAGGCCGGGACAGGGTTACGAGCAGTACTTC
>TRBD1|TRBJ1-1|TRBV18|.
CASSRGQGPNEAFF
TGTGCCAGCTCACGGGGACAGGGACCCAATGAAGCTTTCTTT
>.|TRBJ1-1|TRBV6-2/TRBV6-3|few
CASSYVRGGLNTEAFF
TGTGCCAGCAGTTACGTCAGGGGCGGTTTGAACACTGAAGCTTTCTTT
>TRBD1|TRBJ2-1|TRBV6-1|medium-sized
CASSEGGQGEQFF
TGTGCCAGCAGTGAAGGTGGACAGGGTGAACAGTTCTTC
>TRBD2|TRBJ2-2|TRBV12-3/TRBV12-4|once
CASRLGLAGITGELFF
TGTGCCAGCAGACTGGGACTAGCGGGTATCACCGGGGAGCTGTTTTTT
>.|TRBJ2-7|TRBV5-1|.
CASSLPTYEQYF
TGCGCCAGCAGCTTGCCTACTTACGAGCAGTACTTC
>TRBD1|TRBJ1-1|TRBV29-1|medium-sized
CSVLGQGYTEAFF
TGCAGCGTCCTCGGACAGGGGTACACTGAAGCTTTCTTT
>.|TRBJ2-1|TRBV19|medium-sized
CASSMKRSSYNEQFF
TGTGCCAGTAGTATGAAGCGGAGCTCCTACAATGAGCAGTTCTTC